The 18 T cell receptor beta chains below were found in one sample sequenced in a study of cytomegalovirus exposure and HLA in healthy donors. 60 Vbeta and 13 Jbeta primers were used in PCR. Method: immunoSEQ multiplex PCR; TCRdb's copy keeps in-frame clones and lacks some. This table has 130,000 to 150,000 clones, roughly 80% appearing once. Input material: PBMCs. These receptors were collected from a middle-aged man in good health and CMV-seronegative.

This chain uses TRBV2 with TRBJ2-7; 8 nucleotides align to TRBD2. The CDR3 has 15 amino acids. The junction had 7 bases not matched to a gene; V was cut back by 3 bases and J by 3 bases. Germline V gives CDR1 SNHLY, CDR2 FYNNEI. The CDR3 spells CASSETVAGGYEQYF. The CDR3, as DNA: TGTGCCAGCAGTGAGACAGTGGCGGGGGGCTACGAGCAGTACTTC.

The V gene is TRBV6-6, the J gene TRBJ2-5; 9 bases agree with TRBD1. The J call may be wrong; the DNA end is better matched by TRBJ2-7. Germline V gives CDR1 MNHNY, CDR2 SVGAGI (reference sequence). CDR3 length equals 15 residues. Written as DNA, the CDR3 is TGTGCCAGCAGACCCCCTAGGGACAGGGATTACGAGCAGTACTTC. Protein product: CASRPPRDRDYEQYF.

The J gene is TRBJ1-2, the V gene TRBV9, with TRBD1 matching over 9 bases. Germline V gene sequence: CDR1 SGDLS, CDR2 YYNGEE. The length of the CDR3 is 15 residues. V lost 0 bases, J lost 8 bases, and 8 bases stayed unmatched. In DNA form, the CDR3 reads TGTGCCAGCAGCGTAGCGGGACAGGGTGCATCCGGCTACACCTTC. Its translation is CASSVAGQGASGYTF. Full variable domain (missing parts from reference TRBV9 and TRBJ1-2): DSGVTQTPKHLITATGQRVTLRCSPRSGDLSVYWYQQSLDQGLQFLIQYYNGEERAKGNILERFSAQQFPDLHSELNLSSLELGDSALYFCASSVAGQGASGYTFGSGTRLTVV.

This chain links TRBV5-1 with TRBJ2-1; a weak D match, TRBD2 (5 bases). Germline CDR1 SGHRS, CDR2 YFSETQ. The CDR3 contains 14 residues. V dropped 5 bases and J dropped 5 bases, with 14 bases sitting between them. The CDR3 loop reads CASRLVPGNNEQFF. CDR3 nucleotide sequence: TGCGCCAGCAGACTAGTCCCGGGGAACAATGAGCAGTTCTTC. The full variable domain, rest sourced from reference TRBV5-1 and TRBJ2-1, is KAGVTQTPRYLIKTRGQQVTLSCSPISGHRSVSWYQQTPGQGLQFLFEYFSETQRNKGNFPGRFSGRQFSNSRSEMNVSTLELGDSALYLCASRLVPGNNEQFFGPGTRLTVL.

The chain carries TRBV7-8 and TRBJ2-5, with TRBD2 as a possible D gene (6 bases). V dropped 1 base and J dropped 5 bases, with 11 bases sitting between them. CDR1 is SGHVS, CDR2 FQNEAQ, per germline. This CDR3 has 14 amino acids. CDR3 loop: CASSLVVAGETQYF. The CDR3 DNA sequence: TGTGCCAGCAGCTTAGTTGTGGCGGGGGAGACCCAGTACTTC. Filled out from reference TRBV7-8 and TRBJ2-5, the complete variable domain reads GAGVSQSPRYKVAKRGQDVALRCDPISGHVSLFWYQQALGQGPEFLTYFQNEAQLDKSGLPSDRFFAERPEGSVSTLKIQRTQQEDSAVYLCASSLVVAGETQYFGPGTRLLVL.

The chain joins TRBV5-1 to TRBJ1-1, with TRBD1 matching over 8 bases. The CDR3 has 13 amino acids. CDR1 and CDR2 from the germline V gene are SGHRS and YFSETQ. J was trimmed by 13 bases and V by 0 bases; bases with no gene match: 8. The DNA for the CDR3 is TGCGCCAGCAGCTTGGAAGGACAGGGCACGTATTTCTTT. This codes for CASSLEGQGTYFF. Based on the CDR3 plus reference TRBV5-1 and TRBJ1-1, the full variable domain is KAGVTQTPRYLIKTRGQQVTLSCSPISGHRSVSWYQQTPGQGLQFLFEYFSETQRNKGNFPGRFSGRQFSNSRSEMNVSTLELGDSALYLCASSLEGQGTYFFGQGTRLTVV.

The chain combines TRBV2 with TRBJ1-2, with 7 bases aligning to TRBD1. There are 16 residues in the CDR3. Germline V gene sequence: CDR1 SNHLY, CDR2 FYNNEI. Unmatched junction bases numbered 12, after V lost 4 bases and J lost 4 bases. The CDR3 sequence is CASSVGEGARGYGYTF. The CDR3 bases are TGTGCCAGCAGTGTAGGCGAGGGGGCGCGAGGCTATGGCTACACCTTC.

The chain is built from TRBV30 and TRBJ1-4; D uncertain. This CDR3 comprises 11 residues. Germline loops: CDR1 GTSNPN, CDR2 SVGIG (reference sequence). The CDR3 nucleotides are TGTGCTTGCGGGGATAATGAAAAACTGTTTTTT. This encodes CACGDNEKLFF.

Written as DNA, the CDR3 is TGTGCCAGCAGCTTAAGACAGGGTGGCTACGAGCAGTACTTC. Translated: CASSLRQGGYEQYF. The chain couples TRBV7-7 to TRBJ2-7, with 7 bases aligning to TRBD1. Germline assignment: CDR1 SSHAT and CDR2 FNYEAQ (reference sequence). CDR3 length: 14 residues. V was pared by 2 bases and J by 3 bases, with 4 bases of the junction left unmatched.

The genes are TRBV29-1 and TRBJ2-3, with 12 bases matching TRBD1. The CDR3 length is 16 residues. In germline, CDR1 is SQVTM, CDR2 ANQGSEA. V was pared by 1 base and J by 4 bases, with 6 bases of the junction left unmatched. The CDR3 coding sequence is TGCAGCGTTGAAGGGGGGACAGGGGGCATGTCAGATACGCAGTATTTT. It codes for CSVEGGTGGMSDTQYF.

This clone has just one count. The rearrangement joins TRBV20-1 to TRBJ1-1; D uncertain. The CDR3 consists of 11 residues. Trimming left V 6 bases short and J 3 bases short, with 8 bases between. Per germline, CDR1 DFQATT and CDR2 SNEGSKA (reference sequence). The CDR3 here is CSAREDTEAFF. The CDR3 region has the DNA TGCAGTGCCCGAGAGGACACTGAAGCTTTCTTT.

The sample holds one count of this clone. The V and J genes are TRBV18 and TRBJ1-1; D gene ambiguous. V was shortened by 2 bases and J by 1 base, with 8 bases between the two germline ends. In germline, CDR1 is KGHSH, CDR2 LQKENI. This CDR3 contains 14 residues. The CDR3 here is CASSPGQANTEAFF. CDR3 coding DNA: TGTGCCAGCTCACCAGGGCAGGCGAACACTGAAGCTTTCTTT. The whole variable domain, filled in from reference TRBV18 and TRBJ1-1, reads NAGVMQNPRHLVRRRGQEARLRCSPMKGHSHVYWYRQLPEEGLKFMVYLQKENIIDESGMPKERFSAEFPKEGPSILRIQQVVRGDSAAYFCASSPGQANTEAFFGQGTRLTVV.

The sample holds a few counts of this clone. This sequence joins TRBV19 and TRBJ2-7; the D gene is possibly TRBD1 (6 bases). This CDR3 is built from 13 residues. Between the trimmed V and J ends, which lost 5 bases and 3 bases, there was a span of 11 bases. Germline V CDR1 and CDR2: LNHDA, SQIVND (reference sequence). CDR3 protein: CASSVGHYYEQYF. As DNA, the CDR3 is TGTGCCAGTAGTGTGGGACACTACTACGAGCAGTACTTC.

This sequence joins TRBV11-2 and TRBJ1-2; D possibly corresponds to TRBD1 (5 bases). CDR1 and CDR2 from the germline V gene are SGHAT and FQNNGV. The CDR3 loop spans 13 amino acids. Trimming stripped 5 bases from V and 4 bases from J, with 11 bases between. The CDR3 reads CASSPRGGYGYTF. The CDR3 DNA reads TGTGCCAGCAGCCCTCGGGGGGGCTATGGCTACACCTTC.

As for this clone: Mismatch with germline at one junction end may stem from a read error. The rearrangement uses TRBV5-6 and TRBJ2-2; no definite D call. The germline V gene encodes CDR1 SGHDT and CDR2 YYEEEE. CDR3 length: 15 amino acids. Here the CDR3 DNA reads TGTGCCAGCAGCTTGCCGACACCGAACCCCGGGGAGCTGTTTTTT. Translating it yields CASSLPTPNPGELFF.

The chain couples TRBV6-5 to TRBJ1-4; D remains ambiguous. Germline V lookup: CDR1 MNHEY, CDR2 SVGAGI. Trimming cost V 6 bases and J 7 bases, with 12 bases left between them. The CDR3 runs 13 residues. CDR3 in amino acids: CASSPEPGEKLFF. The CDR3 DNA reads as TGTGCCAGCAGCCCCGAGCCGGGTGAAAAACTGTTTTTT.

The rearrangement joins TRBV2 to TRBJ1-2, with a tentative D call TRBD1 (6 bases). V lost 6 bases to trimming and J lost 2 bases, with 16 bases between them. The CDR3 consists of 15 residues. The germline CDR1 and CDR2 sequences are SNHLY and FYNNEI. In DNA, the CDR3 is TGTGCCAGCAGGCCTCAGGGGATAGGGAACTATGGCTACACCTTC. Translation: CASRPQGIGNYGYTF.

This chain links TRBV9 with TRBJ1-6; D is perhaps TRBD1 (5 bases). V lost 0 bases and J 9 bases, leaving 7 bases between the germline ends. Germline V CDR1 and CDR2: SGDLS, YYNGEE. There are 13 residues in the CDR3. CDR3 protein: CASSVVGGSPLHF. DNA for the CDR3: TGTGCCAGCAGCGTAGTCGGGGGTTCACCCCTCCACTTT.